This TCR beta chain emerged from a study of T-cell memory formation after mild COVID-19. Findings and caveats of the study: The appearance of some responding clones in pre-infection memory suggested that cross-reactive memory joined. Second-wave clones peaking on day 37 lacked confirmed SARS-CoV-2 specificity.

MiXCR, applied by TCRdb to the 5' RACE reads, yields one record per CDR3 protein. The sample gives approximately 89,000 distinct CDR3 sequences, around a quarter of which show up once; 42% is in the top ten. The CDR3 sequence is 16 residues long. Germline values: CDR1 MDHEN, CDR2 SYDVKM. V was trimmed by 5 bases and J by 1 base, leaving 15 bases between them. Points on this clonotype: Antigen specificity is unknown.

V and J are TRBV28 and TRBJ2-1; the D call may be TRBD1 or TRBD2 (5 bases each). The sample consisted of PBMCs or a T cell subset sorted from them (not recorded which). The sequence derives from a man aged 18 to 30 who had mild COVID-19 (a few samples of this study predate the infection). Cell type and time point are not known. In nucleotides, the CDR3 is TGTGCCAGCAGTGCCCTCGGGACGGAATCCTACAATGAGCAGTTCTTC. It codes for CASSALGTESYNEQFF.